The 4 T cell receptor beta chains in this list originate from one sample, sequenced in a study of blood T cell repertoires in COVID-19. TCRdb's copy holds only in-frame clones and misses some; the assay was immunoSEQ multiplex PCR. Of fewer than 300,000 clones listed, 80% to 90% are singletons. Sequenced input: PBMCs or T cells enriched from blood (not recorded which). The receptors derive from a woman aged 25 to 39 who had recovered from COVID-19.

This rearrangement joins TRBV9 to TRBJ2-5; TRBD1 matches at 8 bases. This CDR3 region has 13 residues. The germline V gene has CDR1 SGDLS and CDR2 YYNGEE. V was pared by 3 bases and J by 5 bases, with 3 bases of the junction left unmatched. The CDR3 reads CASSANRGETQYF. The CDR3, as DNA: TGTGCCAGCAGCGCGAACAGGGGGGAGACCCAGTACTTC.

This clone was seen a single time. V is TRBV21-1 and J is TRBJ1-3. TRBV21-1 is given as a pseudogene. The CDR3 length is 18 residues. In DNA, the CDR3 is TGTGCCAGCAGCAAAGCGCTTTGGGGAGGGTTGACTGGAAACACCATATATTTT. Translated, it gives CASSKALWGGLTGNTIYF.

CDR3 residues: CASSFGQGLDPPEQYF. CDR3 coding DNA: TGTGCCAGCAGCTTCGGCCAGGGACTGGACCCCCCCGAGCAGTACTTC. The genes are TRBV7-9 and TRBJ2-7; tentative D call: TRBD2 (6 bases). Deletions cut 3 bases from V and 6 bases from J, with 21 bases between. The V gene's germline CDR1 is SEHNR and CDR2 FQNEAQ (reference sequence). CDR3 length equals 16 residues. The whole variable domain, remainder taken from reference TRBV7-9 and TRBJ2-7, is DTGVSQNPRHKITKRGQNVTFRCDPISEHNRLYWYRQTLGQGPEFLTYFQNEAQLEKSRLLSDRFSAERPKGSFSTLEIQRTEQGDSAMYLCASSFGQGLDPPEQYFGPGTRLTVT.

This clone was seen just once. This chain uses TRBV2 with TRBJ2-3; TRBD1 matches at 9 bases. V dropped 2 bases and J dropped 1; count of bases not matched to a gene: 22. This CDR3 comprises 22 residues. The germline gives CDR1 SNHLY, CDR2 FYNNEI. CDR3 loop: CASSERQGEVWGRRAGTDTQYF. CDR3 in DNA: TGTGCCAGCAGTGAAAGACAGGGGGAAGTTTGGGGTAGGCGGGCGGGCACAGATACGCAGTATTTT.